This TCR beta chain appears in the sequencing data of a study of blood T cell repertoires in COVID-19. Study at large: From the United States, Italy and Spain came samples of acute and convalescent COVID-19. T cells, B-cell-depleted T cells, or PBMCs provided the cDNA or gDNA that served as material.

Source study methods: Estimation of nucleated cell counts was performed using reference gene primer amplification. Produced via immunoSEQ multiplex PCR; TCRdb's table is partial and in-frame only. V and J calls and clone size come straight from that table; D and trimming were deduced from the DNA. The sample carries 100,000 or so clones, approximately 78% recorded once. Trimming took off 0 bases at V and 9 bases at J, with 12 bases between the two ends. Germline V gives CDR1 LGHDT, CDR2 YNNKEL (reference sequence). The CDR3 totals 14 residues. The receptor was derived from a man between 60 and 75 years old with active or convalescent COVID-19. The J gene is TRBJ2-1, the V gene TRBV3-1 (or the pseudogene TRBV3-2); perhaps TRBD1 as D (5 bases). What was sequenced was peripheral blood. The CDR3 is CASSQDRTFGEQFF. CDR3 DNA: TGTGCCAGCAGCCAAGACCGGACATTCGGTGAGCAGTTCTTC.